This T cell receptor (beta chain) was identified during a study of T cells in Graves' hyperthyroidism and ophthalmopathy. Overall study: Peripheral blood was taken when the disease was first diagnosed, before any treatment began.

General study findings and limits: Model-based prediction identified ophthalmopathy a median approximately 6.2 months prior to its onset.

Amplified TCR beta CDR3 regions derived from RNA transcripts. In the first-round RT-PCR of the TCR CDR3, the HTBI primer set was used. TCRdb re-derived calls from the multiplex PCR reads in MiXCR, one entry per CDR3 protein. The table records fewer than 450,000 distinct CDR3 sequences, 17% of them present only once. This clonotype has ten or more counts. Antigen specificity is unknown. Germline CDR1 is KGHSH and CDR2 is LQKENI. Trimming removed 2 bases from V and 3 bases from J, with 17 bases in between. The CDR3 is made up of 16 amino acids. Used for diagnoses were clinical symptoms, serum thyroxine and TRAb, thyroid ultrasound and orbital computed tomography. Before ophthalmopathy appeared, progressors gave blood at initial hyperthyroidism diagnosis.

Sequenced material: blood. The sequence was collected from a woman aged 25 to 39 with Graves' hyperthyroidism that later progressed to Graves' ophthalmopathy. The rearrangement joins TRBV18 to TRBJ2-7; no firm D call. This CDR3 reads CASSPIRQKLDYEQYF. DNA for the CDR3: TGTGCCAGCTCACCAATCAGGCAGAAACTCGACTACGAGCAGTACTTC.